This TCR beta chain stems from a study of blood T cell repertoires in COVID-19 (TCRdb year 2020). Concerning the study at large: The collaborator samples originated in the United States, Italy and Spain and spanned the acute and convalescent phases of COVID-19. The material from the prospective study consisted of cDNA or gDNA derived from T cells, B-cell-depleted T cells, or PBMCs. The sample metadata nearly always contained a de-identified subject ID, COVID-19 status, age in years and sex. Subjects who had been exposed to COVID-19, were actively infected with it, or had recovered from it provided the deeply sampled blood TCRbeta repertoires that made up the dataset. Where available, HLA class I and class II types were taken from metadata supplied by the sample provider and were not determined by assay-based typing. The repertoires were made available in a free public database intended to serve as a resource for research on the immune response to SARS-CoV-2. The samples were drawn from two sources: the first 160 participants of the ongoing ImmuneRACE study, and over 1,000 subjects contributed by 6 global collaborators. Summary of the overall study and its limitations: How much clinical and demographic metadata was included differed by source and by participant, and the metadata was provided uncurated.

V is pruned by 0 bases and J by 5 bases, leaving 9 bases of the junction without a gene match. CDR1 MNHEY and CDR2 SVGEGT are derived from the germline V gene. From its cysteine to its phenylalanine, the CDR3 spans 17 amino acids. Left in the record is the CDR3 DNA by itself, 51 bases read in frame from the first base. In the prospective study, participants were roughly 18 to 100 years old, resided in approximately 25 geographic areas of the United States, and were enrolled through a virtual design. In the prospective study, cohorts were assigned on the basis of participant-reported clinical history obtained from a screening survey and a study questionnaire. Recovered participants in ImmuneRACE Cohort 3 were defined by two consecutive negative NP/OP PCR tests, clearance by a healthcare professional, or resolution of symptoms. In the prospective study, whole blood, serum and a nasopharyngeal or oropharyngeal swab were collected from each participant by mobile phlebotomists. Additional blood draws and questionnaires over an approximately 2-month period could optionally be provided by prospective study participants. Before DNA extraction, prospective study blood samples were shipped either frozen or at room temperature.

Of note for this clone: The antigen it binds to is not known. Within one base of it there is no much larger clone, and no base qualities were kept.

The immunoSEQ Assay, a bias-controlled multiplex PCR, was used to amplify TCRbeta CDR3 regions from genomic DNA. On the authors' methods: Nucleated cell counts per sample were estimated from amplification of reference gene primers within the assay. To quantify the absolute abundance of each unique TCRbeta CDR3 rearrangement, sequence reads were collapsed and filtered. Productive Simpson clonality was computed per sample as the square root of Simpson's diversity index over productive rearrangements. TCRdb retrieved this table from immuneACCESS and kept in-frame rearrangements only. Not all clones are present; in checked studies, unresolved V genes account for under half, and no reason is known for the remainder. Clonal size and the V and J genes are those of that table, whereas D and trimming came from the DNA. Counted in this sample were approximately 240,000 clones; 80% to 95% of them appeared once. The top ten constitute approximately 2% of the sample.

The TCR was taken from a woman aged 18-30 years who had recovered from COVID-19. Recombination joined TRBV6-2 or TRBV6-3 with TRBJ2-1; TRBD1 agrees with 8 junctional bases. The sample taken for sequencing was PBMCs or T cells enriched from blood (not recorded which). The CDR3 region reads CASSYSQGGVSDNEQFF. At the DNA level, the sequence is TGTGCCAGCAGTTACTCACAGGGGGGTGTCTCAGACAATGAGCAGTTCTTC.